This T cell receptor beta chain was captured by sequencing in a study of blood T cell repertoires in COVID-19. Study-wide context: The United States, Italy and Spain supplied acute and convalescent COVID-19 samples. From T cells, B-cell-depleted T cells, or PBMCs came the material, which was cDNA or gDNA.

Data came from immunoSEQ multiplex PCR; TCRdb stores just in-frame clones and leaves some out. This table holds roughly 250,000 clones, about 90% found once. CDR3 length equals 15 residues. The V gene lost 4 bases and the J gene lost 7 bases, with 14 bases spanning the gap. The germline CDR1 and CDR2 sequences are SEHNR and FQNEAQ (reference sequence). Donors were grouped by their self-reported clinical history. Exposed volunteers were people who met a COVID-19 case within 2 weeks before study entry. The genes are TRBV7-9 and TRBJ1-6; D uncertain. Sequenced material: PBMCs or T cells enriched from blood (not recorded which). The TCR comes from a woman aged 40 to 55 who had been exposed to COVID-19. The CDR3 DNA sequence: TGTGCCAGCAGCTCGTCACAGAAACGGAATTCACCCCTCCACTTT. Its translation is CASSSSQKRNSPLHF.